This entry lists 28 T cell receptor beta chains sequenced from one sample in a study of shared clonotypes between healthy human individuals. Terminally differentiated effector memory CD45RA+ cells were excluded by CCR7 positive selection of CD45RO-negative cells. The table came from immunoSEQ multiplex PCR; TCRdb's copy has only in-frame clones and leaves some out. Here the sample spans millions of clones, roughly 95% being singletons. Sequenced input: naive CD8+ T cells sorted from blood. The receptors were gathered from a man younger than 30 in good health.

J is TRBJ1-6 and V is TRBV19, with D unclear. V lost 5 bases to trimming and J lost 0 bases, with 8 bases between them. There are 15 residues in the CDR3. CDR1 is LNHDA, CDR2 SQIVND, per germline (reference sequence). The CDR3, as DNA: TGTGCCAGTAGTTCCGGCAGCTCCTATAATTCACCCCTCCACTTT. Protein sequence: CASSSGSSYNSPLHF.

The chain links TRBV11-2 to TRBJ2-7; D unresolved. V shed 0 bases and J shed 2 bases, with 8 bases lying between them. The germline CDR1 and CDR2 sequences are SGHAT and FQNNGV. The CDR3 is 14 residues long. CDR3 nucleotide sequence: TGTGCCAGCAGCTTAGATAACATACCCTACGAGCAGTACTTC. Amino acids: CASSLDNIPYEQYF.

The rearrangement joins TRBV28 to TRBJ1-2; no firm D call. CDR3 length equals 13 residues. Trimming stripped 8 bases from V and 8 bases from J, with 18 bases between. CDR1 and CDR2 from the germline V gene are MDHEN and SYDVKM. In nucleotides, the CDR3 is TGTGCCAGCTCGGAGGAGGGCGATAGAGGCTACACCTTC. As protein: CASSEEGDRGYTF.

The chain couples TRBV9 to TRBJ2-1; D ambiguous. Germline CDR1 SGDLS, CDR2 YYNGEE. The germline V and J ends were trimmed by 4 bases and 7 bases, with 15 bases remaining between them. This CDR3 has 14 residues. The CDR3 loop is CASSYDLGVNEQFF. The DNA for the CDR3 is TGTGCCAGCAGCTACGATCTAGGAGTTAATGAGCAGTTCTTC.

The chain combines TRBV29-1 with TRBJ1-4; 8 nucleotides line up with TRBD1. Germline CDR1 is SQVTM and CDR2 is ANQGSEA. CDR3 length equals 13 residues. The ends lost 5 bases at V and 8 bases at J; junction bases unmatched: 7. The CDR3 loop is CSVIHRGTEKLFF. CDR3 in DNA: TGCAGCGTTATCCACAGGGGGACGGAAAAACTGTTTTTT.

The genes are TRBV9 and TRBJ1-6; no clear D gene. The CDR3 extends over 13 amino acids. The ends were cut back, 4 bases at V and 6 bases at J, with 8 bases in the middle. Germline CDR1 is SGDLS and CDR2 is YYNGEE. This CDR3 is CASSWDANSPLHF. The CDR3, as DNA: TGTGCCAGCAGCTGGGATGCTAATTCACCCCTCCACTTT.

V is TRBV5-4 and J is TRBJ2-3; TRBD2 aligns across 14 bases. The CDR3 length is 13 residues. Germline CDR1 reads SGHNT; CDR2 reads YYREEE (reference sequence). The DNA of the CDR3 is TGTGCAGGGACTAGCGGGAGTGCAGATACGCAGTATTTT. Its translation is CAGTSGSADTQYF. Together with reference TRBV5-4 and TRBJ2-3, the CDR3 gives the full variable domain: ETGVTQSPTHLIKTRGQQVTLRCSSQSGHNTVSWYQQALGQGPQFIFQYYREEENGRGNFPPRFSGLQFPNYSSELNVNALELDDSALYLCAGTSGSADTQYFGPGTRLTVL.

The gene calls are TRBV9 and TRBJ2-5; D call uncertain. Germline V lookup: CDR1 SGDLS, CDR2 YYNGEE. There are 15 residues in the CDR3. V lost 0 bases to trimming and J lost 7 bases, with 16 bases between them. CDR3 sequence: CASSVGGSPLGTQYF. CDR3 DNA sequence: TGTGCCAGCAGCGTAGGGGGATCACCCCTAGGGACCCAGTACTTC.

The CDR3 loop is CASSAGGDSYSNQPQHF. For the CDR3, the DNA is TGTGCCAGCAGTGCAGGGGGGGACTCATATAGCAATCAGCCCCAGCATTTT. The chain recombines TRBV6-1 with TRBJ1-5, with 7 bases identical to TRBD1. V dropped 4 bases and J dropped 0; count of bases not matched to a gene: 9. CDR1 and CDR2 from the germline V gene are MNHNS and SASEGT. This CDR3 is built from 17 residues.

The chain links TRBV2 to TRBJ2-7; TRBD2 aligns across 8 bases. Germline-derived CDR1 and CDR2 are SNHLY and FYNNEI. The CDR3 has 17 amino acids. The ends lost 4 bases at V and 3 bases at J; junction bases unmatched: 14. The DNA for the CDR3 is TGTGCCAGCAGTGCGCCTTCTAGCGGGCGGGTTCACTACGAGCAGTACTTC. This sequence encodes CASSAPSSGRVHYEQYF.

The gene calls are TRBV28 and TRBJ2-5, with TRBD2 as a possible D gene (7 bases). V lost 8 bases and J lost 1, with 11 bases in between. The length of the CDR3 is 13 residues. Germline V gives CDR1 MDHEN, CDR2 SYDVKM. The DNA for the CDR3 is TGTGCCAGCCTCCGGGGGGCCCAAGAGACCCAGTACTTC. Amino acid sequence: CASLRGAQETQYF.

DNA of the CDR3: TGTGCCAGCAGCTTCGGACAGGGGCGATCCTACGAGCAGTACTTC. It is translated as CASSFGQGRSYEQYF. This chain links TRBV5-6 with TRBJ2-7; TRBD1 matches 9 bases. This CDR3 region has 15 residues. Germline V gene sequence: CDR1 SGHDT, CDR2 YYEEEE. V trimming: 2 bases; J trimming: 1 base; junction bases outside the gene matches: 4.

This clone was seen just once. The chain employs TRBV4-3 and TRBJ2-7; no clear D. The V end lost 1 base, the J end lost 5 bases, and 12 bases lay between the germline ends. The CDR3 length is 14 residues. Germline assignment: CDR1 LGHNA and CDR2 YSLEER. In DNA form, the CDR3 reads TGCGCCAGCAGCCAAGCTATGGACGTTAACGAGCAGTACTTC. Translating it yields CASSQAMDVNEQYF.

The CDR3, as DNA: TGTGCCAGCAGTCACGGGACAGGAATCTACGAGCAGTACTTC. The encoded protein is CASSHGTGIYEQYF. The rearrangement joins TRBV5-6 to TRBJ2-7, with 8 bases identical to TRBD1. V dropped 5 bases and J dropped 3; count of bases not matched to a gene: 7. The V gene's germline CDR1 is SGHDT and CDR2 YYEEEE. This CDR3 has 14 residues.

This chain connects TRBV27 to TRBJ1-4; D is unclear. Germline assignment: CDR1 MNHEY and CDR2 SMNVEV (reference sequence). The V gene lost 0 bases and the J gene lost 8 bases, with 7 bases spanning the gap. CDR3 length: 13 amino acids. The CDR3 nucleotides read TGTGCCAGCAGTTTATCCGCTGGGGAAAAACTGTTTTTT. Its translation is CASSLSAGEKLFF.

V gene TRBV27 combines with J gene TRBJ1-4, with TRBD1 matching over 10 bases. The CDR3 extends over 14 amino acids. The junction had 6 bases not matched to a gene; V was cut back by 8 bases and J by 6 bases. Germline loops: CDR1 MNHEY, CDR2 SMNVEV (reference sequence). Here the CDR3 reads CASGPGQGYEKLFF. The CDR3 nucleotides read TGTGCCAGCGGACCGGGACAGGGGTATGAAAAACTGTTTTTT.

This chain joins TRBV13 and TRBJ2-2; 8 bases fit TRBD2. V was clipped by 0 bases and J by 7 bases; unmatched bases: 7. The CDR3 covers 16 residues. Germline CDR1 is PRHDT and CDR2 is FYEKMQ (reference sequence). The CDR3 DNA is TGTGCCAGCAGCTTAGGTGAAGCGGGGGCAAACGGGGAGCTGTTTTTT. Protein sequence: CASSLGEAGANGELFF.

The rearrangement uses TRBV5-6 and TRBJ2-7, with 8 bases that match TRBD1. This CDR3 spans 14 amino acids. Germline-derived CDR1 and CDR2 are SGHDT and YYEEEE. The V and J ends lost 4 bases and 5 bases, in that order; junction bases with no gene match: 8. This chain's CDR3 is CASSQRTGFDEQYF. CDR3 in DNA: TGTGCCAGCAGCCAAAGGACAGGGTTCGACGAGCAGTACTTC.

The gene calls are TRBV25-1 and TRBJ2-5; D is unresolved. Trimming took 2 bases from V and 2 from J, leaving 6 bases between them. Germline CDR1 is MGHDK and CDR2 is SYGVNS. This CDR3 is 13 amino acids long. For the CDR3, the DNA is TGTGCCAGCAGTGAAGGCCAGCAAGAGACCCAGTACTTC. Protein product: CASSEGQQETQYF.

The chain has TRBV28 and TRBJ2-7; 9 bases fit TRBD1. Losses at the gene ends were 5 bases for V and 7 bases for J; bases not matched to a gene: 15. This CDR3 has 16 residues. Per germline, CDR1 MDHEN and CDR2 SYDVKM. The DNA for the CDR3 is TGTGCCAGCAGTCTCCCCTCCGGGACAGGGATGTGGGAGCAGTACTTC. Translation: CASSLPSGTGMWEQYF.

In nucleotides, the CDR3 is TGTGCCAGCAGCTCTAATGCGGGACTAGCGTTCCACGAGCAGTACTTC. The encoded protein is CASSSNAGLAFHEQYF. V usage is TRBV7-9 and J usage is TRBJ2-7; TRBD2 aligns across 10 bases. This CDR3 region has 16 residues. CDR1 is SEHNR and CDR2 is FQNEAQ in the germline V gene (reference sequence). J gave up 5 bases and V 4 bases, and 11 bases lay outside the gene matches.

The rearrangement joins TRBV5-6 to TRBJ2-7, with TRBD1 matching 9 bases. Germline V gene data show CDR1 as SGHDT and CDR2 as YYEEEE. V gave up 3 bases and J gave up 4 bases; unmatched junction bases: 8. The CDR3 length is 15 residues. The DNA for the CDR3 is TGTGCCAGCAGCTCCCCCGGACAGGGGAGATACGAGCAGTACTTC. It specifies CASSSPGQGRYEQYF.

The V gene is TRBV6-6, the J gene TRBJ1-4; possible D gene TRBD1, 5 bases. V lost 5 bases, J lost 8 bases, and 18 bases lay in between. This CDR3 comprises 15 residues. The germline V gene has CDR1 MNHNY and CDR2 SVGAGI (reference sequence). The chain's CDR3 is CASSRDPPGGEKLFF. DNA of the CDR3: TGTGCCAGCAGTCGGGACCCACCCGGGGGAGAAAAACTGTTTTTT.

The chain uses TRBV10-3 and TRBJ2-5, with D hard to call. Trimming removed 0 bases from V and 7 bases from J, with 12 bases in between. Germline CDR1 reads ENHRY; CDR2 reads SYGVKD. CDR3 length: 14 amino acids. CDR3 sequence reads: CAISESRLIGTQYF. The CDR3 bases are TGTGCCATCAGTGAGTCGAGGCTAATTGGGACCCAGTACTTC.

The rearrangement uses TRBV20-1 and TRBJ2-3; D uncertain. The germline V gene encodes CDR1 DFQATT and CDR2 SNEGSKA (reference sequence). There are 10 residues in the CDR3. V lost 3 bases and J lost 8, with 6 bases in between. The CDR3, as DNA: TGCAGTGCTAGGGACGTTACGCAGTATTTT. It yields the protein CSARDVTQYF.

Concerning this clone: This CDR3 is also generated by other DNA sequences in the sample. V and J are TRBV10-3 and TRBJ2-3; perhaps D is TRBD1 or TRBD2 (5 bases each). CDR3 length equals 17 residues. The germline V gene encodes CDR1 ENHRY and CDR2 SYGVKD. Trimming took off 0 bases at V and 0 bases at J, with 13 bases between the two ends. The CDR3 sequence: CAISESAGTGSTDTQYF. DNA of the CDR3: TGTGCCATCAGTGAGTCAGCCGGGACGGGAAGCACAGATACGCAGTATTTT.

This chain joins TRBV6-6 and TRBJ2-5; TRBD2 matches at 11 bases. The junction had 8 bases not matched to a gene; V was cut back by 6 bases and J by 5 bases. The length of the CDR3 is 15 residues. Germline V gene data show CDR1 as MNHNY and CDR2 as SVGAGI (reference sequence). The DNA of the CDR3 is TGTGCCAGCAGATTAGCGGGAGGGACGGGGGAGACCCAGTACTTC. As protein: CASRLAGGTGETQYF.

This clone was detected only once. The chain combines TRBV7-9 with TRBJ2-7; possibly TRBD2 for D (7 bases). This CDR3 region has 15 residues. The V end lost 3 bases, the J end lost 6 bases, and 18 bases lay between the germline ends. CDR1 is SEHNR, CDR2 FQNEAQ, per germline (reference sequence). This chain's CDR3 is CASSFPRPGGTEQYF. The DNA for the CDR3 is TGTGCCAGCAGCTTCCCTCGTCCGGGGGGCACCGAGCAGTACTTC.